These 3 T cell receptor beta chains share one sample of origin, sequenced in a study of T-cell reconstitution after alpha-beta-depleted transplantation in children. Library preparation (for TCRbeta) was performed with unique molecular identifiers. MiXCR, run by TCRdb on the PCR reads, gives a single entry per CDR3 protein. This table holds about 540,000 distinct CDR3 sequences, about a sixth found once. The sequencing used PBMCs from the stem cell graft donor, collected from the stem cell graft. The receptors derive from a human donor who donated a stem cell graft to a child with acute lymphoblastic leukemia.

V and J are TRBV2 and TRBJ2-1; TRBD2 agrees at 9 bases. The germline gives CDR1 SNHLY, CDR2 FYNNEI. The trim removed 5 bases at V and 7 bases at J, leaving 15 bases unmatched. This CDR3 comprises 17 residues. The CDR3 DNA sequence: TGTGCCAGCAGTCCCTGGGAAGTAGCGGGAGTAACAAATGAGCAGTTCTTC. Amino acids: CASSPWEVAGVTNEQFF.

This clonotype was found a few times. This chain's CDR3 is CASSYSTSDGYTF. The DNA of the CDR3 is TGTGCCAGCAGTTACTCGACCAGCGACGGCTACACCTTC. The J gene is TRBJ1-2, the V gene TRBV6-6; D not resolved. Trimming stripped 0 bases from V and 8 bases from J, with 10 bases between. This CDR3 comprises 13 residues. Germline V gene lookup returns CDR1 MNHNY and CDR2 SVGAGI (reference sequence).

This clonotype was detected a few times. This chain uses TRBV7-9 with TRBJ2-1; TRBD1 is a possible D gene (6 bases). V lost 5 bases and J 9 bases, leaving 14 bases between the germline ends. Germline V gene data show CDR1 as SEHNR and CDR2 as FQNEAQ (reference sequence). This CDR3 is built from 13 residues. The CDR3 sequence is CASSPQGTGEQFF. In nucleotides, the CDR3 is TGTGCCAGCAGCCCTCAGGGGACGGGTGAGCAGTTCTTC.